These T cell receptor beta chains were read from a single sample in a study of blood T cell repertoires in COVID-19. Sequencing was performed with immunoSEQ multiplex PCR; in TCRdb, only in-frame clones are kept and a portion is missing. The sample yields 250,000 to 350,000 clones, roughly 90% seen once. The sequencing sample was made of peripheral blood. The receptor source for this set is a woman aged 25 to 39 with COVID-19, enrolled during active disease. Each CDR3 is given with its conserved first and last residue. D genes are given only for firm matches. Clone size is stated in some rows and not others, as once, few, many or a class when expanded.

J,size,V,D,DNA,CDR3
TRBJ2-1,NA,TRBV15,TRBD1,TGTGCCACCAGCAGAGGGGACAGGGGGCGGAATGAGCAGTTCTTC,CATSRGDRGRNEQFF
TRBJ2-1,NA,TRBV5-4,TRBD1,TGTGCCAGCAGCTTGGTGGGACAGGCCCTCAATGAGCAGTTCTTC,CASSLVGQALNEQFF
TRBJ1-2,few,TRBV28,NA,TGTGCCAGCAGACCGACAGCCCGTTATGGCTACACCTTC,CASRPTARYGYTF
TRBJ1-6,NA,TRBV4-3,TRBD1,TGCGCCAGCAGCCCCGGTCCCAGGGACAGGGGGGATTCACCCCTCCACTTT,CASSPGPRDRGDSPLHF
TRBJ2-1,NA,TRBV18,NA,TGTGCCAGCTCACCGGGGACACTCCTGGGTGAGCAGTTCTTC,CASSPGTLLGEQFF
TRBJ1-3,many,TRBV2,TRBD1,TGTGCCAGCAGTCCCGAGGGGGCGGCTGGAAACACCATATATTTT,CASSPEGAAGNTIYF
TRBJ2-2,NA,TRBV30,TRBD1,TGTGCCTGGAGTAAAAGGACAGGAGTAAACACCGGGGAGCTGTTTTTT,CAWSKRTGVNTGELFF
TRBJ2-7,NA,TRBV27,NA,TGTGCCAGCAGTTTATCTAGGGGTGATCCGACATGGCACTTC,CASSLSRGDPTWHF
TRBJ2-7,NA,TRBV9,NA,TGTGCCAGCAGCGTAGGGACAAATCCCTACGAGCAGTACTTC,CASSVGTNPYEQYF
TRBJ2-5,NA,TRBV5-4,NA,TGTGCCAGCAGCTTGCGACAGCTCCAAGAGACCCAGTACTTC,CASSLRQLQETQYF
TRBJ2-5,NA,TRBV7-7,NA,TGTGCTAGCAGCCCACCAGGGTGGGAGACCCAGTACTTC,CASSPPGWETQYF
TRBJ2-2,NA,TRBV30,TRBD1,TGTGCCTGGAGTATGGGACAGGGCACCGGGGAGCTGTTTTTT,CAWSMGQGTGELFF
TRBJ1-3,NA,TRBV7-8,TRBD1,TGTGCCAGCAGCTCGGGACAGGCCATCCTTACGGGAAACACCATATATTTT,CASSSGQAILTGNTIYF
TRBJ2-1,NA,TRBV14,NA,TGTGCCAGCAGCCGCTTCCAGGGTGACAATGAGCAGTTCTTC,CASSRFQGDNEQFF
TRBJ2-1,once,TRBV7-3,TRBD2,TGTGCCAGCAGCACCAGACTAGCGGGAGACTACAATGAGCAGTTCTTC,CASSTRLAGDYNEQFF
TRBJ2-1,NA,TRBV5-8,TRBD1,TGTGCCAGCAGCTTGCAGGGGGCCAGCTACAATGAGCAGTTCTTC,CASSLQGASYNEQFF
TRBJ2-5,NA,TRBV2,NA,TGTGCCAGCAGTGACCCTAGCGAGACCCAGTACTTC,CASSDPSETQYF